The text below deals with one T cell receptor (beta chain). As yet, its antigen is unknown. This entry belongs to a study of T cell responses to AZD1222 COVID-19 vaccine. Study-level information: Second-dose intervals near 4 or 12 weeks were combined.

The study, taken as a whole, reports: No repertoire was sampled before or during the peak T cell response, only after it. Nearly half of spike-specific TCRs reportedly go after variant regions that carry no mutations. Two doses of AZD1222 preceded a rise in Spike-specific TCR breadth and depth.

Only in-frame clones appear in the TCRdb table, and some are missing; sequencing was by immunoSEQ multiplex PCR. The table lists 85,000 to 110,000 clones, around 90% of them singletons. This receptor was taken from an adult in good health. This specimen consisted of peripheral blood, obtained on day 0 of AZD1222 vaccination.

The CDR3 protein is CARSPGGQGLETQYF. CDR3 DNA: TGTGCCAGAAGCCCGGGAGGACAGGGTCTAGAGACCCAGTACTTC. V and J are TRBV5-3 and TRBJ2-5; weak D call: TRBD1 (8 bases). TRBV5-3 is marked as an open reading frame, function uncertain. The CDR3 totals 15 residues. The germline V and J ends were trimmed by 4 bases and 4 bases, with 17 bases remaining between them.